This T cell receptor (beta chain) comes out of a study of blood T cell repertoires in COVID-19. Study information: There were acute and convalescent COVID-19 samples, and they came from the United States, Italy and Spain. Sample material is recorded as cDNA or gDNA derived from T cells, B-cell-depleted T cells, or PBMCs.

Original processing notes: The authors estimated nucleated cell counts from reference gene primer amplification. Repertoires were generated with immunoSEQ multiplex PCR, while TCRdb's copy carries only in-frame clones and drops some. That table is the source of V, J and clone size, and D and trimming were worked out from the DNA. In the table there are 200,000 to 250,000 clones, under 90% of which are singletons. The CDR3 is made up of 14 amino acids. J was trimmed by 7 bases and V by 8 bases; bases with no gene match: 10. The germline gives CDR1 SNHLY, CDR2 FYNNEI. The clonotype comes from an elderly woman with active or convalescent COVID-19. Sequencing input: peripheral blood. The rearrangement links TRBV2 to TRBJ2-2, with 7 bases that match TRBD1. CDR3 DNA sequence: TGTGCCAGCTCAGGGGGTCTAGGGATCGGGGAGCTGTTTTTT. As protein: CASSGGLGIGELFF.